This passage covers 4 T cell receptor beta chains from one sample sequenced in a study of blood T cell dynamics during melanoma immunotherapy. Time point in this sample: pre-treatment baseline. Assay: immunoSEQ multiplex PCR; the TCRdb copy retains only in-frame clones and omits some. The sample includes more than 8,000 clones, more than 75% of them seen just once. The specimen comprised blood, sampled from a patient treated with checkpoint blockade. These receptors all come from a human donor with melanoma.

V usage is TRBV4-3 and J usage is TRBJ1-4; D is undetermined. CDR1 LGHNA and CDR2 YSLEER come from the germline V gene. The CDR3 runs to 14 residues. V was trimmed by 1 base and J by 5 bases, leaving 8 bases between them. The CDR3 here is CASSQAWSNEKLFF. CDR3 sequence (DNA): TGCGCCAGCAGCCAAGCCTGGTCGAATGAAAAACTGTTTTTT.

The chain couples TRBV25-1 to TRBJ2-5; D unclear. There are 11 residues in the CDR3. V was cut by 4 bases and J by 4 bases, with 4 bases left in between. The germline CDR1 and CDR2 sequences are MGHDK and SYGVNS. DNA of the CDR3: TGTGCCAGCAGTGCCGGAGAGACCCAGTACTTC. Translation gives CASSAGETQYF.

This clone was seen more than once but under ten times. V gene TRBV6-5 combines with J gene TRBJ1-5; a weak D match, TRBD1 (5 bases). CDR1 and CDR2 from the germline V gene are MNHEY and SVGAGI. V was pared by 6 bases and J by 3 bases, with 15 bases between. CDR3 length: 15 amino acids. CDR3 sequence reads: CASRRQGGDNQPQHF. The CDR3 DNA reads as TGTGCCAGCAGGCGTCAGGGAGGTGACAATCAGCCCCAGCATTTT.

The V and J genes are TRBV7-4 and TRBJ1-4, with TRBD1 matching 7 bases. Germline V gene sequence: CDR1 SGHVT, CDR2 SQSDAQ. The CDR3 is 16 amino acids. The trim removed 3 bases at V and 10 bases at J, leaving 14 bases unmatched. The CDR3 region is CASSFDLDREVGKLFF. The DNA of the CDR3 is TGTGCCAGCAGCTTCGACCTAGACAGGGAGGTCGGAAAACTGTTTTTT. The variable domain in full, completed from reference TRBV7-4 and TRBJ1-4, reads GAGVSQSPRYKVAKRGRDVALRCDSISGHVTLYWYRQTLGQGSEVLTYSQSDAQRDKSGRPSGRFSAERPERSVSTLKIQRTEQGDSAVYLCASSFDLDREVGKLFFGSGTQLSVL.